This entry lists 21 T cell receptor beta chains sequenced from one sample in a study of shared clonotypes between healthy human individuals. Libraries were prepared by immunoSEQ multiplex PCR; TCRdb keeps only in-frame clonotypes and omits some of them. In the table there are around 550,000 clones, 90% to 97% of which are singletons. The material sequenced was naive CD4+ T cells sorted from blood. Subset given: CD45RA+ positively selected. Receptors originate from a woman aged 30 to 39 in good health.

V and J are TRBV10-2 and TRBJ2-7; 8 bases map to TRBD2. The CDR3 covers 14 residues. CDR1 and CDR2 (germline): WSHSY, SAAADI. Trimming took 6 bases from V and 2 from J; bases not matched to a gene: 6. CDR3 nucleotide sequence: TGCGCCAGCAGCCCCGGGGGGGTAGCCTACGAGCAGTACTTC. Encoded protein: CASSPGGVAYEQYF.

The chain is built from TRBV9 and TRBJ1-2, with 10 nucleotides matching TRBD1. In germline, CDR1 is SGDLS, CDR2 YYNGEE. The CDR3 extends over 15 amino acids. J was trimmed by 3 bases and V by 4 bases; bases with no gene match: 6. CDR3 residues: CASSLPGQGYYGYTF. The CDR3 nucleotides read TGTGCCAGCAGCCTACCGGGACAGGGGTACTATGGCTACACCTTC.

The chain recombines TRBV4-2 with TRBJ1-5; D might be TRBD1 (5 bases). This CDR3 region has 17 residues. The V and J ends lost 5 bases and 0 bases respectively, with 17 bases between them. Germline CDR1 LGHNA, CDR2 YNFKEQ. In nucleotides, the CDR3 is TGTGCCAGCAGCTTCGGCAGGGCCAGTTATAGCAATCAGCCCCAGCATTTT. This encodes CASSFGRASYSNQPQHF.

The chain couples TRBV5-1 to TRBJ1-2; D not resolved. Trimming removed 0 bases from V and 6 bases from J, with 9 bases in between. Germline V lookup: CDR1 SGHRS, CDR2 YFSETQ. The CDR3 contains 13 residues. CDR3 region: CASSLAEGDGYTF. CDR3 in DNA: TGCGCCAGCAGCTTGGCAGAAGGAGATGGCTACACCTTC.

The J gene is TRBJ2-7, the V gene TRBV2, with D possibly matching TRBD1 (6 bases). CDR1 is SNHLY and CDR2 is FYNNEI in the germline V gene. V was clipped by 6 bases and J by 4 bases, with 16 bases between them. The CDR3 is 14 residues long. The CDR3 region has the DNA TGTGCCAGCAGCATACCGGGACACACTTACGAGCAGTACTTC. Amino acids: CASSIPGHTYEQYF.

The CDR3 sequence: CASSLASSSSYEQYF. As DNA, the CDR3 is TGCGCCAGCAGCTTGGCGTCTAGCTCCTCCTACGAGCAGTACTTC. This chain links TRBV5-1 with TRBJ2-7; weak D call: TRBD2 (5 bases). This CDR3 has 15 residues. Germline V gives CDR1 SGHRS, CDR2 YFSETQ. V gave up 0 bases and J gave up 0 bases, with 10 bases separating them.

V usage is TRBV28 and J usage is TRBJ1-2, with D possibly matching TRBD1 (5 bases). Trimming stripped 0 bases from V and 1 base from J, with 12 bases between. Germline CDR1 MDHEN, CDR2 SYDVKM. This CDR3 is built from 16 residues. The CDR3 sequence: CASSLWPGGINYGYTF. DNA for the CDR3: TGTGCCAGCAGTTTATGGCCCGGGGGGATTAACTATGGCTACACCTTC.

V is TRBV28 and J is TRBJ2-5, with 11 bases identical to TRBD2. The J call is doubtful: the DNA matches TRBJ2-7 better. From germline, CDR1 is MDHEN and CDR2 SYDVKM. The CDR3 length is 15 residues. The CDR3 DNA reads TGTGCCAGCACGGGCGGGGGGACTAGCGGATACGAGCAGTACTTC. The encoded protein is CASTGGGTSGYEQYF.

The genes are TRBV4-1 and TRBJ2-7; no clear D. The germline CDR1 and CDR2 sequences are MGHRA and YSYEKL. CDR3 length: 12 residues. V gave up 0 bases and J gave up 1 base, with 1 base separating them. The CDR3 DNA is TGCGCCAGCAGCCAAGATTCCTACGAGCAGTACTTC. Encoded protein: CASSQDSYEQYF.

This rearrangement joins TRBV6-5 to TRBJ1-1; 7 bases map to TRBD1. CDR1 and CDR2 from the germline V gene are MNHEY and SVGAGI. The CDR3 loop spans 14 amino acids. V shed 8 bases, J shed 2 bases, and the junction held 8 bases outside the gene matches. CDR3 protein: CASWAGTANTEAFF. The CDR3 DNA reads TGTGCCAGCTGGGCCGGGACAGCAAACACTGAAGCTTTCTTT.

The V call is TRBV5-1, the J call TRBJ1-1, with D maybe TRBD1 (5 bases). The CDR3 loop spans 15 amino acids. Germline V CDR1 and CDR2: SGHRS, YFSETQ. V lost 0 bases and J 5 bases, leaving 14 bases between the germline ends. DNA of the CDR3: TGCGCCAGCAGCTTGGAGGGGACCGGGCGGACTGAAGCTTTCTTT. It yields the protein CASSLEGTGRTEAFF.

This chain uses TRBV10-3 with TRBJ2-7; no reliable D call. The germline V gene encodes CDR1 ENHRY and CDR2 SYGVKD. V was pared by 6 bases and J by 0 bases, with 18 bases between. CDR3 length: 16 residues. The CDR3 sequence: CAIRGWREPNSYEQYF. CDR3 bases: TGTGCCATCAGGGGCTGGCGAGAGCCTAACTCCTACGAGCAGTACTTC.

The chain links TRBV30 to TRBJ2-1; 9 bases are shared with TRBD2. The CDR3 contains 15 residues. The V gene end was trimmed by 3 bases and the J gene end by 8 bases; junction bases not matched to a gene: 11. Germline CDR1 GTSNPN, CDR2 SVGIG (reference sequence). The CDR3 sequence: CAWRLAGAPGDEQFF. In DNA, the CDR3 is TGTGCCTGGAGGTTAGCGGGAGCCCCAGGTGATGAGCAGTTCTTC.

This chain connects TRBV19 to TRBJ1-4, with no clear D. The CDR3 loop spans 14 amino acids. Trimming shortened V by 3 bases and J by 6 bases, and 11 bases separated the two germline ends. Germline V lookup: CDR1 LNHDA, CDR2 SQIVND (reference sequence). The CDR3 nucleotides read TGTGCCAGTAGTATGCCCGGGTTGGATGAAAAACTGTTTTTT. This encodes CASSMPGLDEKLFF.

V gene TRBV5-1 combines with J gene TRBJ2-3; 7 bases match TRBD2. The length of the CDR3 is 15 residues. Germline assignment: CDR1 SGHRS and CDR2 YFSETQ. With 0 bases clipped from V and 5 bases from J, the junction kept 6 bases outside the gene matches. CDR3 residues: CASSLAGGSRDTQYF. The CDR3 DNA reads TGCGCCAGCAGCTTGGCCGGGGGGAGTAGAGATACGCAGTATTTT.

This chain joins TRBV7-9 and TRBJ2-1; 8 nucleotides agree with TRBD2. After removal of 2 bases from V and 5 bases from J, the junction contained 5 bases not matched to a gene. The CDR3 extends over 15 amino acids. Germline CDR1 reads SEHNR; CDR2 reads FQNEAQ (reference sequence). CDR3 sequence reads: CASSLRTSGNNEQFF. The CDR3 region has the DNA TGTGCCAGCAGCTTACGAACTAGCGGAAACAATGAGCAGTTCTTC.

The chain uses TRBV5-1 and TRBJ2-5; 10 bases map to TRBD1. J gave up 3 bases and V 5 bases, and 1 base lay outside the gene matches. This CDR3 has 13 residues. Per the germline V gene, CDR1 is SGHRS and CDR2 is YFSETQ. CDR3 DNA: TGCGCCAGCAGTGGGACAGGGGAAGAGACCCAGTACTTC. Translation: CASSGTGEETQYF. The full variable domain, in which reference TRBV5-1 and TRBJ2-5 provide the parts outside the CDR3, is KAGVTQTPRYLIKTRGQQVTLSCSPISGHRSVSWYQQTPGQGLQFLFEYFSETQRNKGNFPGRFSGRQFSNSRSEMNVSTLELGDSALYLCASSGTGEETQYFGPGTRLLVL.

The chain uses TRBV4-1 and TRBJ1-3; D is unclear. Germline CDR1 and CDR2: MGHRA and YSYEKL. V lost 0 bases, J lost 0 bases, and 12 bases lay in between. The CDR3 contains 17 residues. The CDR3 DNA is TGCGCCAGCAGCCAAGATTGGGGAGAAAACTCTGGAAACACCATATATTTT. It is translated as CASSQDWGENSGNTIYF.

The chain combines TRBV28 with TRBJ1-1, with 7 bases fitting TRBD1. Germline V gene sequence: CDR1 MDHEN, CDR2 SYDVKM. V gave up 5 bases and J gave up 0 bases; unmatched junction bases: 9. The CDR3 runs to 16 residues. CDR3 nucleotides: TGTGCCAGCAGTAACCGGGACAGAGGCTTGAACACTGAAGCTTTCTTT. Its translation is CASSNRDRGLNTEAFF.

J is TRBJ1-5 and V is TRBV19; 10 bases match TRBD1. The CDR3 spans 17 residues. From germline, CDR1 is LNHDA and CDR2 SQIVND (reference sequence). Trimming cost V 0 bases and J 6 bases; bases outside gene matches: 8. This CDR3 is CASSIDAQDRGRQPQHF. DNA for the CDR3: TGTGCCAGTAGTATAGACGCCCAAGACAGGGGGCGTCAGCCCCAGCATTTT. Using reference TRBV19 and TRBJ1-5 for the parts outside the CDR3, the full variable domain is DGGITQSPKYLFRKEGQNVTLSCEQNLNHDAMYWYRQDPGQGLRLIYYSQIVNDFQKGDIAEGYSVSREKKESFPLTVTSAQKNPTAFYLCASSIDAQDRGRQPQHFGDGTRLSIL.

The V gene is TRBV15, the J gene TRBJ2-1; TRBD1 aligns across 7 bases. The CDR3 is 15 amino acids. The V and J ends lost 2 bases and 3 bases, in that order; junction bases with no gene match: 4. Germline CDR1 LNHNV, CDR2 YYDKDF (reference sequence). The CDR3 region is CATSRLDRDYNEQFF. CDR3 bases: TGTGCCACCAGCAGACTAGACAGGGACTACAATGAGCAGTTCTTC. Using reference TRBV15 and TRBJ2-1 for the parts outside the CDR3, the full variable domain is DAMVIQNPRYQVTQFGKPVTLSCSQTLNHNVMYWYQQKSSQAPKLLFHYYDKDFNNEADTPDNFQSRRPNTSFCFLDIRSPGLGDTAMYLCATSRLDRDYNEQFFGPGTRLTVL.